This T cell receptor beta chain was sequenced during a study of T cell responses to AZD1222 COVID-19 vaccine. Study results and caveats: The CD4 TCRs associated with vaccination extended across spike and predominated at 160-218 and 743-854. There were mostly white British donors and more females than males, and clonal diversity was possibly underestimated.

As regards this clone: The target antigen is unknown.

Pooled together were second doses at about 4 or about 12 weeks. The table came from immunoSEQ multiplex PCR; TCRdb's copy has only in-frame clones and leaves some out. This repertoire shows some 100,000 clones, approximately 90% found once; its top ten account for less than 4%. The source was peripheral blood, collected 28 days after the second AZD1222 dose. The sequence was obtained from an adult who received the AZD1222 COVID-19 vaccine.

The DNA for the CDR3 is TGTGCCAGCAGCCAGGGGGGTTATAGCAATCAGCCCCAGCATTTT. This encodes CASSQGGYSNQPQHF. The chain recombines TRBV3-1 (or the pseudogene TRBV3-2) with TRBJ1-5, with a possible D match to TRBD1 (5 bases). The CDR3 covers 15 residues. Germline CDR1 reads LGHDT; CDR2 reads YNNKEL (reference sequence). The V and J ends lost 3 bases and 0 bases respectively, with 9 bases between them.